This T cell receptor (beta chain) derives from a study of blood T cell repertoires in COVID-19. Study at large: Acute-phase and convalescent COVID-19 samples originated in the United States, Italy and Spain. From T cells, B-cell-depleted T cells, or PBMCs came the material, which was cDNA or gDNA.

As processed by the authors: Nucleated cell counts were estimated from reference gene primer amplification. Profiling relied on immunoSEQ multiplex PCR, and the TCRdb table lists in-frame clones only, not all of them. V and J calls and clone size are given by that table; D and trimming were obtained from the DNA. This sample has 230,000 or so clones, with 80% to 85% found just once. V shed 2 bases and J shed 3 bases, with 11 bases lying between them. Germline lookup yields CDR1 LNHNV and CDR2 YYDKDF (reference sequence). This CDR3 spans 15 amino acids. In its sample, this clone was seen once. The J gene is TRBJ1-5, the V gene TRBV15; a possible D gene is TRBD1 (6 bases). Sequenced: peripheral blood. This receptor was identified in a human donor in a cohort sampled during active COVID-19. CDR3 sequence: CATSRPQGNNQPQHF. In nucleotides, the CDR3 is TGTGCCACCAGCAGACCACAGGGCAACAATCAGCCCCAGCATTTT.